The 7 T cell receptor beta chains presented below share a single source sample, sequenced in a study of T cells in Graves' hyperthyroidism and ophthalmopathy (dated by TCRdb to 2018 to 2020). The receptor library was made with multiplex PCR. Sequencing instrument: Illumina HiSeq 2000. TCR beta CDR3 regions were amplified from RNA transcripts. For the first round of RT-PCR on the TCR CDR3, the HTBI primer set was used together with the Qiagen OneStep RT-PCR kit. The public reads were run again by TCRdb, first through fastp at Q25 and then through MiXCR, and only productive beta chains were kept. A single entry per CDR3 protein holds the most common genes and DNA from its merged rows. For this sample the table gives 730,000 or so distinct CDR3 sequences, of which over 15% were detected only once. Roughly a sixth of the sample rests with the top ten. Sequenced: blood. The receptors derive from a woman between 50 and 59 years old with Graves' hyperthyroidism that later progressed to Graves' ophthalmopathy.

This clonotype was observed a handful of times. CDR3 in DNA: TGTGCCAGCAGCTTGGCCCGCCTTGGCGGCACTGAAGCTTTCTTT. It codes for CASSLARLGGTEAFF. The chain combines TRBV5-4 with TRBJ1-1; D call uncertain. Germline V CDR1 and CDR2: SGHNT, YYREEE (reference sequence). The CDR3 runs to 15 residues. The V end was cut by 0 bases, the J end by 4 bases, with 13 bases between.

The chain is built from TRBV15 and TRBJ1-1; possible D gene TRBD1, 5 bases. The V gene's germline CDR1 is LNHNV and CDR2 YYDKDF (reference sequence). The V gene lost 1 base and the J gene lost 1 base, with 10 bases spanning the gap. CDR3 length equals 15 residues. The DNA for the CDR3 is TGTGCCACCAGCAGAGTAGGGGCGGGGAACACTGAAGCTTTCTTT. The encoded protein is CATSRVGAGNTEAFF.

This clonotype was seen only a few times. CDR3 sequence (DNA): TGTGCCAGCTCACCAGTCGCAGGTTCCAATGAAAAACTGTTTTTT. Translation: CASSPVAGSNEKLFF. The chain carries TRBV18 and TRBJ1-4; D remains unclear. The V gene lost 2 bases and the J gene lost 5 bases, with 12 bases spanning the gap. CDR1 and CDR2 (germline): KGHSH, LQKENI. The CDR3 is made up of 15 amino acids.

This clonotype was found a few times. The rearrangement joins TRBV11-3 to TRBJ2-7; D remains unclear. The CDR3 spans 16 residues. Germline values: CDR1 SGHNT, CDR2 YENEEA. Trimming removed 3 bases from V and 0 bases from J, with 15 bases in between. CDR3 DNA: TGTGCCAGCAGCTTTTACCTTTCACCCGTCTCCTACGAGCAGTACTTC. Translated: CASSFYLSPVSYEQYF.

This clonotype was seen only a few times. In DNA form, the CDR3 reads TGCGCCAGCAGCCAAGATCGGGGGATCGATAACTATGGCTACACCTTC. Translating gives CASSQDRGIDNYGYTF. This chain links TRBV4-1 with TRBJ1-2, with a tentative D call TRBD1 (5 bases). Trimming cost V 0 bases and J 1 base, with 12 bases left between them. Germline V CDR1 and CDR2: MGHRA, YSYEKL. CDR3 length: 16 residues.

This clonotype was observed many times. The chain is built from TRBV12-3 or TRBV12-4 and TRBJ2-1; no firm D call. V dropped 4 bases and J dropped 6 bases, with 16 bases sitting between them. The CDR3 runs 15 residues. The DNA for the CDR3 is TGTGCCAGCAGTTCCCCCCCGCGGAGCTCCAATGAGCAGTTCTTC. This codes for CASSSPPRSSNEQFF.

This clonotype was detected ten times or more. The CDR3 loop is CASSPTGLAHNEQFF. The CDR3 bases are TGTGCCAGTAGTCCCACGGGACTAGCCCACAATGAGCAGTTCTTC. This chain uses TRBV19 with TRBJ2-1, with 9 bases lining up with TRBD2. The CDR3 length is 15 residues. The germline V gene has CDR1 LNHDA and CDR2 SQIVND (reference sequence). V trimming: 5 bases; J trimming: 5 bases; junction bases outside the gene matches: 7.